This entry lists 29 T cell receptor beta chains sequenced from one sample in a study of OX40 agonist ivuxolimab in advanced cancers. Generated by immunoSEQ multiplex PCR, the TCRdb table keeps only in-frame clones and is missing some. The profile shows 57,000 or so clones, about 92% of them singletons. Sequences were derived from CD4+ or CD8+ T cells sorted from blood, sampled in a trial of the OX40 agonist ivuxolimab. The origin of the receptors is an adult with an advanced solid tumor such as melanoma, head and neck, liver or kidney cancer.

The chain carries TRBV9 and TRBJ2-5, with 13 nucleotides matching TRBD2. Unmatched junction bases numbered 2, after V lost 2 bases and J lost 4 bases. CDR3 length: 15 residues. CDR1 and CDR2 (germline): SGDLS, YYNGEE. The CDR3, as DNA: TGTGCCAGCAGCGTGGGACTAGCGGGACGAGAGACCCAGTACTTC. Protein product: CASSVGLAGRETQYF.

J is TRBJ1-5 and V is TRBV27; the match to TRBD1 covers 10 bases. The ends lost 3 bases at V and 0 bases at J; junction bases unmatched: 8. The CDR3 runs 18 residues. The germline CDR1 and CDR2 sequences are MNHEY and SMNVEV (reference sequence). This chain's CDR3 is CASSLSGTGANSNQPQHF. In DNA form, the CDR3 reads TGTGCCAGCAGTTTGTCCGGGACAGGGGCGAATAGCAATCAGCCCCAGCATTTT.

The chain uses TRBV5-8 and TRBJ2-5, with D possibly matching TRBD2 (6 bases). Trimming took 1 base from V and 4 from J, leaving 11 bases between them. From germline, CDR1 is SGHTS and CDR2 YDEGEE. The CDR3 is made up of 14 amino acids. The CDR3: CASSLMVGGETQYF. CDR3 DNA: TGTGCCAGCAGCTTGATGGTGGGGGGAGAGACCCAGTACTTC. Full variable domain (remainder filled in from reference TRBV5-8 and TRBJ2-5): EAGVTQSPTHLIKTRGQQATLRCSPISGHTSVYWYQQALGLGLQFLLWYDEGEERNRGNFPPRFSGRQFPNYSSELNVNALELEDSALYLCASSLMVGGETQYFGPGTRLLVL.

This rearrangement joins TRBV21-1 to TRBJ1-6. TRBV21-1 is assigned pseudogene status. CDR3 length: 15 amino acids. CDR3 sequence (DNA): TGTGCCAGCAGCAAAGGTTCTGAAGAGGATTCACCCCTCCACTTT. Translated, it gives CASSKGSEEDSPLHF.

The chain has TRBV5-1 and TRBJ2-3; 7 bases align to TRBD1. CDR1 and CDR2 (germline): SGHRS, YFSETQ. CDR3 length: 15 amino acids. V was pared by 4 bases and J by 2 bases, with 7 bases of the junction left unmatched. The CDR3 DNA sequence: TGCGCCAGCAGCCCGCAGACAGGGTCCACAGATACGCAGTATTTT. It specifies CASSPQTGSTDTQYF.

The chain combines TRBV18 with TRBJ1-3; the D gene is possibly TRBD1 (6 bases). The CDR3 has 18 amino acids. Germline CDR1 KGHSH, CDR2 LQKENI. The V end was cut by 3 bases, the J end by 4 bases, with 22 bases between. This chain's CDR3 is CASSPGRGYTFGGNTIYF. CDR3 nucleotide sequence: TGTGCCAGCTCACCGGGCAGGGGTTATACTTTTGGGGGAAACACCATATATTTT.

The rearrangement uses TRBV6-5 and TRBJ1-1, with a possible D match to TRBD1 (5 bases). Germline CDR1 and CDR2: MNHEY and SVGAGI. V was cut by 2 bases and J by 4 bases, with 5 bases left in between. This CDR3 spans 12 amino acids. The CDR3 DNA is TGTGCCAGCAGTTACGGGGGCACTGAAGCTTTCTTT. Translating it yields CASSYGGTEAFF.

This clone has just one count. V gene TRBV11-2 combines with J gene TRBJ2-1; 7 bases agree with TRBD2. The CDR3 sequence is 16 residues long. The ends lost 1 base at V and 0 bases at J; junction bases unmatched: 3. Germline loops: CDR1 SGHAT, CDR2 FQNNGV. The DNA for the CDR3 is TGTGCCAGCAGCTTAGGAGGCGGGAGCTCCTACAATGAGCAGTTCTTC. Residues: CASSLGGGSSYNEQFF.

This chain joins TRBV18 and TRBJ2-7; TRBD1 might be the D (7 bases). The V end was cut by 4 bases, the J end by 5 bases, with 18 bases between. The CDR3 sequence is 15 residues long. Germline loops: CDR1 KGHSH, CDR2 LQKENI. The CDR3 region is CASSQLATGENEQYF. CDR3 nucleotide sequence: TGTGCCAGCTCACAACTAGCCACAGGGGAGAACGAGCAGTACTTC.

Comment on this clone: At the DNA level, this CDR3 is encoded by other sequences in the same sample as well. This sequence joins TRBV6-1 and TRBJ1-2, with D possibly matching TRBD1 (6 bases). V lost 1 base to trimming and J lost 7 bases, with 10 bases between them. CDR1 is MNHNS and CDR2 is SASEGT in the germline V gene. The length of the CDR3 is 13 residues. Here the CDR3 DNA reads TGTGCCAGCAGTGAAGGAGGGGGGACTGGCTACACCTTC. It yields the protein CASSEGGGTGYTF.

V and J are TRBV21-1 and TRBJ2-7; the DNA was not used to check the table's D call, TRBD2. TRBV21-1 is designated a pseudogene. The CDR3 loop spans 16 amino acids. The CDR3 spells CASSNMGLAGRYEQYF. The CDR3 coding sequence is TGTGCCAGCAGCAACATGGGACTAGCCGGCCGCTACGAGCAGTACTTC.

The chain carries TRBV5-5 and TRBJ1-5; 7 bases are shared with TRBD1. The CDR3 consists of 16 residues. Germline V gene data show CDR1 as SGHKS and CDR2 as YYEKEE (reference sequence). V shed 3 bases and J 0 bases; nucleotides not matched to a gene: 6. CDR3 in DNA: TGTGCCAGCAGCTCGGGACAGACCGCTAGCAATCAGCCCCAGCATTTT. This sequence encodes CASSSGQTASNQPQHF.

The V call is TRBV6-5, the J call TRBJ2-7, with D unresolved. CDR3 size: 13 residues. CDR1 MNHEY and CDR2 SVGAGI come from the germline V gene. Between the trimmed V and J ends, which lost 1 base and 5 bases, there was a span of 9 bases. The CDR3 region has the DNA TGTGCCAGCAGTTACTTTTCCAGTCACGAGCAGTACTTC. Amino acid sequence: CASSYFSSHEQYF.

The CDR3 nucleotides read TGTGCCAGCAGTTACTCCCCACACATGAACACTGAAGCTTTCTTT. It is translated as CASSYSPHMNTEAFF. This sequence joins TRBV6-6 and TRBJ1-1; D gene uncertain. CDR1 and CDR2 from the germline V gene are MNHNY and SVGAGI (reference sequence). The CDR3 is 15 amino acids. Trimming stripped 0 bases from V and 0 bases from J, with 8 bases between.

The chain joins TRBV5-4 to TRBJ1-6, with unresolved D. The V end lost 3 bases, the J end lost 13 bases, and 20 bases lay between the germline ends. This CDR3 region has 15 residues. Germline CDR1 and CDR2: SGHNT and YYREEE (reference sequence). The CDR3 reads CASSSSGGPSVPLHF. In nucleotides, the CDR3 is TGTGCCAGCAGCTCGTCCGGTGGGCCCTCAGTTCCCCTCCACTTT.

The chain recombines TRBV4-2 with TRBJ2-4; D is unresolved. From germline, CDR1 is LGHNA and CDR2 YNFKEQ. This CDR3 region has 13 residues. V shed 1 base and J shed 10 bases, with 11 bases lying between them. The CDR3 spells CASSQAPNSIQYF. The CDR3 DNA reads TGTGCCAGCAGCCAAGCCCCCAATTCTATTCAGTACTTC.

The chain combines TRBV6-4 with TRBJ2-2; D is undetermined. The ends were cut back, 6 bases at V and 5 bases at J, with 22 bases in the middle. The CDR3 is made up of 17 amino acids. Germline V gives CDR1 MRHNA, CDR2 SNTAGT. The DNA of the CDR3 is TGTGCCAGCAGACCCCAACCTGGGCAATTTAAGACCGGGGAGCTGTTTTTT. Translated: CASRPQPGQFKTGELFF.

The gene calls are TRBV18 and TRBJ1-1, with a possible D match to TRBD1 (6 bases). The CDR3 is 16 amino acids. CDR1 is KGHSH, CDR2 LQKENI, per germline. V was cut by 2 bases and J by 1 base, with 14 bases left in between. CDR3 nucleotides: TGTGCCAGCTCACCATTTGGTGGCAGGGGGAACACTGAAGCTTTCTTT. Amino acids: CASSPFGGRGNTEAFF.

The rearrangement uses TRBV29-1 and TRBJ1-4; TRBD1 matches 9 bases. The CDR3 spans 13 residues. V lost 7 bases to trimming and J lost 8 bases; unmatched junction nucleotides: 8. Germline V lookup: CDR1 SQVTM, CDR2 ANQGSEA. CDR3: CSATGGGWEKLFF. The CDR3 DNA reads TGCAGCGCCACAGGGGGCGGGTGGGAAAAACTGTTTTTT. Full variable domain (rest looked up from reference TRBV29-1 and TRBJ1-4): SAVISQKPSRDICQRGTSLTIQCQVDSQVTMMFWYRQQPGQSLTLIATANQGSEATYESGFVIDKFPISRPNLTFSTLTVSNMSPEDSSIYLCSATGGGWEKLFFGSGTQLSVL.

This chain connects TRBV9 to TRBJ1-1; tentatively, D is TRBD1 (5 bases). Germline CDR1 reads SGDLS; CDR2 reads YYNGEE. CDR3 size: 12 residues. Trimming took off 4 bases at V and 7 bases at J, with 11 bases between the two ends. Here the CDR3 DNA reads TGTGCCAGCAGCCAGAAGGGGAGTGAAGCTTTCTTT. Translation gives CASSQKGSEAFF. The complete variable domain, with remaining parts taken from reference TRBV9 and TRBJ1-1, reads DSGVTQTPKHLITATGQRVTLRCSPRSGDLSVYWYQQSLDQGLQFLIQYYNGEERAKGNILERFSAQQFPDLHSELNLSSLELGDSALYFCASSQKGSEAFFGQGTRLTVV.

The chain joins TRBV5-1 to TRBJ2-3, with D possibly TRBD1 on 6 matching bases. Germline V gene sequence: CDR1 SGHRS, CDR2 YFSETQ. The CDR3 contains 16 residues. Trimming took 1 base from V and 3 from J, leaving 15 bases between them. The CDR3 DNA is TGCGCCAGCAGCTTGCGACAGGCTGAAGTAACAGATACGCAGTATTTT. Its translation: CASSLRQAEVTDTQYF.

The J gene is TRBJ2-7, the V gene TRBV19, with TRBD2 matching 10 bases. The length of the CDR3 is 18 residues. J was trimmed by 3 bases and V by 3 bases; bases with no gene match: 14. Per the germline V gene, CDR1 is LNHDA and CDR2 is SQIVND (reference sequence). The CDR3 loop reads CASSITPTASGGDYEQYF. The CDR3 DNA reads TGTGCCAGTAGTATCACTCCCACAGCTAGCGGGGGAGACTACGAGCAGTACTTC. The complete variable domain, with remaining parts taken from reference TRBV19 and TRBJ2-7, reads DGGITQSPKYLFRKEGQNVTLSCEQNLNHDAMYWYRQDPGQGLRLIYYSQIVNDFQKGDIAEGYSVSREKKESFPLTVTSAQKNPTAFYLCASSITPTASGGDYEQYFGPGTRLTVT.

The chain links TRBV10-3 to TRBJ2-7; TRBD2 aligns across 11 bases. V lost 8 bases and J lost 4; bases outside the gene matches: 10. Germline assignment: CDR1 ENHRY and CDR2 SYGVKD. CDR3 length: 15 residues. CDR3 bases: TGTGCCATCTCTGGGTTAGCGGGGGGGCTTTACGAGCAGTACTTC. Translating it yields CAISGLAGGLYEQYF.

The rearrangement uses TRBV10-2 and TRBJ2-1, with TRBD2 matching 11 bases. Trimming at V came to 6 bases and at J to 8 bases, leaving 3 bases not matched to a gene. CDR1 and CDR2 from the germline V gene are WSHSY and SAAADI. This CDR3 contains 13 residues. The CDR3 DNA follows: TGCGCCAGCAGAACTAGCGGGAGTGATGAGCAGTTCTTC. Its translation: CASRTSGSDEQFF.

The chain links TRBV19 to TRBJ2-7, with 8 bases fitting TRBD2. Germline values: CDR1 LNHDA, CDR2 SQIVND (reference sequence). CDR3 size: 13 residues. The J segment lost 2 bases and the V segment lost 10 bases, leaving 7 bases of the junction unmatched. In DNA, the CDR3 is TGTGCCACAAAAGCGGGGGCGACCTACGAGCAGTACTTC. This encodes CATKAGATYEQYF.

CDR3 bases: TGTGCCAGCTCAAACGGACACTCTGGGGCCAACGTCCTGACTTTC. It translates to CASSNGHSGANVLTF. The chain links TRBV18 to TRBJ2-6; the D gene is possibly TRBD1 (5 bases). V was trimmed by 5 bases and J by 0 bases, leaving 8 bases between them. Germline values: CDR1 KGHSH, CDR2 LQKENI. This CDR3 has 15 residues.

The CDR3 DNA follows: TGTGCCAGCAGCTTGCCGGGGGACAGCTCCTACGAGCAGTACTTC. This sequence encodes CASSLPGDSSYEQYF. V usage is TRBV5-6 and J usage is TRBJ2-7; the D gene is possibly TRBD1 (7 bases). Germline values: CDR1 SGHDT, CDR2 YYEEEE. Trimming stripped 1 base from V and 0 bases from J, with 11 bases between. The CDR3 totals 15 residues.

A remark on this clone: At the DNA level, this CDR3 is encoded by other sequences in the same sample as well. The chain carries TRBV18 and TRBJ1-6; maybe TRBD1 (5 bases). Looked up from germline, CDR1 is KGHSH and CDR2 is LQKENI. V was clipped by 3 bases and J by 6 bases, with 12 bases between them. The CDR3 loop spans 15 amino acids. The CDR3 loop reads CASSPRQPGNSPLHF. For the CDR3, the DNA is TGTGCCAGCTCACCTAGACAGCCTGGTAATTCACCCCTCCACTTT. The full variable domain, with the rest looked up from reference TRBV18 and TRBJ1-6, is NAGVMQNPRHLVRRRGQEARLRCSPMKGHSHVYWYRQLPEEGLKFMVYLQKENIIDESGMPKERFSAEFPKEGPSILRIQQVVRGDSAAYFCASSPRQPGNSPLHFGNGTRLTVT.

This sequence joins TRBV27 and TRBJ2-1; 7 bases map to TRBD1. CDR1 and CDR2 (germline): MNHEY, SMNVEV (reference sequence). This CDR3 comprises 15 residues. J lost 4 bases, V lost 5 bases, and 8 bases had no gene match. The CDR3 is CASSKDRSGYNEQFF. The CDR3 DNA follows: TGTGCCAGCAGTAAGGACAGGAGCGGATACAATGAGCAGTTCTTC.